This TCR beta chain originates from a study of T cell changes during pregnancy in multiple sclerosis. Unmatched junction bases numbered 2, after V lost 5 bases and J lost 2 bases. Germline assignment: CDR1 MRHNA and CDR2 SNTAGT. The CDR3 is 15 amino acids. Profiling relied on immunoSEQ multiplex PCR, and the TCRdb table lists in-frame clones only, not all of them. The sample has over 35,000 clones, 90% to 95% seen once. This chain uses TRBV6-4 with TRBJ2-3; 12 positions match TRBD2. The specimen was CD8+ T cells from peripheral blood mononuclear cells, collected before pregnancy. The TCR was taken from a female donor with multiple sclerosis, enrolled in a pregnancy study. CDR3: CASSRTSGTTDTQYF. CDR3 DNA: TGTGCCAGCAGTCGGACTAGCGGGACCACAGATACGCAGTATTTT.